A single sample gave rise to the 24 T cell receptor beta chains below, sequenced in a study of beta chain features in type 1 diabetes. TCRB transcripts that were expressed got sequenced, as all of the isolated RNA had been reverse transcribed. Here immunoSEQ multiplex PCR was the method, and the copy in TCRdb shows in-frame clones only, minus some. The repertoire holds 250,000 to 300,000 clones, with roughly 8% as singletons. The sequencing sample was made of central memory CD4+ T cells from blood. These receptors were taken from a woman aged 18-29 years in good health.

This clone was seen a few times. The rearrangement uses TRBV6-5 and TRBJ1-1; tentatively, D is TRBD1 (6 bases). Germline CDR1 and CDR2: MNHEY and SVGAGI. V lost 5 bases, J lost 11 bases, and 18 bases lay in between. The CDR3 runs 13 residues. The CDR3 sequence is CASSPGIRQAAFF. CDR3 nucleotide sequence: TGTGCCAGCAGTCCCGGAATACGACAGGCGGCTTTCTTT.

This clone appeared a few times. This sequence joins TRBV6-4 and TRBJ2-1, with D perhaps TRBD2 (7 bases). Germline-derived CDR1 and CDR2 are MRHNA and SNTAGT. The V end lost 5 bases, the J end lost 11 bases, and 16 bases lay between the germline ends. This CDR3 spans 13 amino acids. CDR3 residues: CASSSYWGGQQFF. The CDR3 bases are TGTGCCAGCAGTAGCTATTGGGGGGGCCAGCAGTTCTTC.

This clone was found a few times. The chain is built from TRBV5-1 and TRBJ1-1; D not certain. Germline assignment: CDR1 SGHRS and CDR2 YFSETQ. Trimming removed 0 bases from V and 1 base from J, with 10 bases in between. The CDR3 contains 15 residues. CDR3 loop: CASSLEPQGNTEAFF. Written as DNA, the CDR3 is TGCGCCAGCAGCTTGGAACCACAAGGGAACACTGAAGCTTTCTTT. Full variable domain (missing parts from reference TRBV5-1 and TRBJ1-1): KAGVTQTPRYLIKTRGQQVTLSCSPISGHRSVSWYQQTPGQGLQFLFEYFSETQRNKGNFPGRFSGRQFSNSRSEMNVSTLELGDSALYLCASSLEPQGNTEAFFGQGTRLTVV.

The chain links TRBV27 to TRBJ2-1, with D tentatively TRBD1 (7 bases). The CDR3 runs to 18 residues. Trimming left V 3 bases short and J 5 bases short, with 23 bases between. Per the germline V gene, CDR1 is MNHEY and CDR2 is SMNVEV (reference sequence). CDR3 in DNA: TGTGCCAGCAGTTTGAGTGGTCGGCGGGGACAGATGAACAATGAGCAGTTCTTC. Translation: CASSLSGRRGQMNNEQFF.

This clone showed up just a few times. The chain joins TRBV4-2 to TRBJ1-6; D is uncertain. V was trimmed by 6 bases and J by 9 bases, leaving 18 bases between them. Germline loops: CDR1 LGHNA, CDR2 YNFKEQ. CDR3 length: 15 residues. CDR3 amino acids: CASRGGGSGSSPLHF. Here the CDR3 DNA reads TGTGCCAGCAGGGGAGGTGGCTCCGGGAGTTCACCCCTCCACTTT.

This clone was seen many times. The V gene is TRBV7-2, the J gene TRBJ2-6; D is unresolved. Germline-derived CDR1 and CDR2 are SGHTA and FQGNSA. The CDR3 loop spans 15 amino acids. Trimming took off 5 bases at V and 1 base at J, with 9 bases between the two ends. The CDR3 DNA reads TGTGCCAGCAGCCCTCAGGTGTCTGGGGCCAACGTCCTGACTTTC. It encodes CASSPQVSGANVLTF.

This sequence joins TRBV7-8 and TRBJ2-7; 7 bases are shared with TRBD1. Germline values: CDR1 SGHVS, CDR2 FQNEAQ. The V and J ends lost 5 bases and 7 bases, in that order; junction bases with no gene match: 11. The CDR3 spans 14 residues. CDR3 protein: CASSRTGTAQEQYV. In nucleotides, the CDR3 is TGTGCCAGCAGCCGGACCGGGACAGCCCAAGAGCAGTACGTC.

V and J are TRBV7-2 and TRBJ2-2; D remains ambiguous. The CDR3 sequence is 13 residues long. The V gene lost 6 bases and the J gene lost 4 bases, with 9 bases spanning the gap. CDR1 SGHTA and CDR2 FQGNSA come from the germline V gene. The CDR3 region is CASRQTRTGELFF. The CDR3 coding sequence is TGTGCCAGCAGGCAGACTCGCACCGGGGAGCTGTTTTTT.

As DNA, the CDR3 is TGCGCCAGCAGCCAAGTAGAACGCAGGGCAGACTCTGGAAACACCATATATTTT. This gives the protein CASSQVERRADSGNTIYF. The chain has TRBV4-3 and TRBJ1-3, with D tentatively TRBD1 (5 bases). This CDR3 is 18 amino acids long. V lost 1 base, J lost 0 bases, and 16 bases lay in between. CDR1 is LGHNA and CDR2 is YSLEER in the germline V gene.

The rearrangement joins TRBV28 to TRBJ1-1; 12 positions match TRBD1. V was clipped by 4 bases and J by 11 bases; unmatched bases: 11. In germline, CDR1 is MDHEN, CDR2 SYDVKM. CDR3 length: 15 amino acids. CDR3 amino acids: CASSYSGTGGANAFF. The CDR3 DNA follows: TGTGCCAGCAGTTATTCCGGGACAGGGGGCGCAAATGCTTTCTTT.

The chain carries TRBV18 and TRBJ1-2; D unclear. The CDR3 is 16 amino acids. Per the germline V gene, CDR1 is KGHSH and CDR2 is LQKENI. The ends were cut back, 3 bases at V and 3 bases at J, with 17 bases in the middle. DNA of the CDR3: TGTGCCAGCTCACCTCGGTGGGGAGGGTCCGACTATGGCTACACCTTC. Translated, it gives CASSPRWGGSDYGYTF.

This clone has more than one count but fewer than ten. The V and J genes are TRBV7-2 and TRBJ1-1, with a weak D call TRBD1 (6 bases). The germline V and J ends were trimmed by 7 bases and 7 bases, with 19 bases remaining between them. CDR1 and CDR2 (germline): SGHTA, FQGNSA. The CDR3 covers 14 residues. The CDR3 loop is CASTTLGARDEAFF. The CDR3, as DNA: TGTGCCAGCACTACCCTGGGGGCGCGTGATGAAGCTTTCTTT.

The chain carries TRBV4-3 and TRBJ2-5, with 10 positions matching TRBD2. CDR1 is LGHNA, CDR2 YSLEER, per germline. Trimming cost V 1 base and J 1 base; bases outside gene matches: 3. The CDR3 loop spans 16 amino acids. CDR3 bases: TGCGCCAGCAGCCAAGGGACTAGCGGATTCCAAGAGACCCAGTACTTC. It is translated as CASSQGTSGFQETQYF.

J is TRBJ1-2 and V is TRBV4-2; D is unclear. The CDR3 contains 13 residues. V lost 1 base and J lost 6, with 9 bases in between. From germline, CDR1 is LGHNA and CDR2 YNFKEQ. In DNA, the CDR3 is TGTGCCAGCAGCCAAGCTGGGGTAGATGGCTACACCTTC. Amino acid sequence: CASSQAGVDGYTF.

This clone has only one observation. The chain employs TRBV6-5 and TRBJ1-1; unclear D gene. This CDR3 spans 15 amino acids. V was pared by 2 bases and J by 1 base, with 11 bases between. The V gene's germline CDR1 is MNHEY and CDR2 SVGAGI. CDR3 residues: CASSYEFLGNTEAFF. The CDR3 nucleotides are TGTGCCAGCAGTTACGAGTTCCTGGGGAACACTGAAGCTTTCTTT.

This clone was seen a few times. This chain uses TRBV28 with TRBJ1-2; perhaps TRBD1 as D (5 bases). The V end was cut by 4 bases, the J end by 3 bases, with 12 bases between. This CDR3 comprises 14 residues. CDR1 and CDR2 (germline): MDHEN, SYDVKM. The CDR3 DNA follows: TGTGCCAGCAGTTCGGGGGGGACGGACTATGGCTACACCTTC. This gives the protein CASSSGGTDYGYTF.

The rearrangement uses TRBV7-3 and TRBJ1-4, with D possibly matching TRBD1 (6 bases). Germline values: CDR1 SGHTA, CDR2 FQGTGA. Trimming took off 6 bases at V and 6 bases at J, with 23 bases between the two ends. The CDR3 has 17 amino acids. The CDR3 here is CASSSPRQAYGDEKLFF. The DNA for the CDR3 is TGTGCCAGCAGTTCACCAAGACAGGCCTATGGGGATGAAAAACTGTTTTTT.

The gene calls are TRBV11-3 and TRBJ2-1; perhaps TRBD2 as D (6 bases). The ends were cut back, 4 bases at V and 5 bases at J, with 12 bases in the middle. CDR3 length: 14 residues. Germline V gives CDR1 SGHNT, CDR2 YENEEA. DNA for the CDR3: TGTGCCAGCAGCTCCCCGGGACTCAACAATGAGCAGTTCTTC. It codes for CASSSPGLNNEQFF.

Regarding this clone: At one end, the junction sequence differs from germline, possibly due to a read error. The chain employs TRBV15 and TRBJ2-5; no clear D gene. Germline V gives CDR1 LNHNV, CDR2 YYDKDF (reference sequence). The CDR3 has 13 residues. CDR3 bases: TGTGCCACCAGCGGAGACCATGGGGAGACCCAGTACTTC. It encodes CATSGDHGETQYF.

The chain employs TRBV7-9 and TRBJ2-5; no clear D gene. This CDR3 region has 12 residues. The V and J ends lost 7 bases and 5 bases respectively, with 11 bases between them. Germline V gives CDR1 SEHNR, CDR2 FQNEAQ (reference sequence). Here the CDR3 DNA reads TGTGCCAGCACCCCCGGAAGGGAGACCCAGTACTTC. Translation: CASTPGRETQYF.

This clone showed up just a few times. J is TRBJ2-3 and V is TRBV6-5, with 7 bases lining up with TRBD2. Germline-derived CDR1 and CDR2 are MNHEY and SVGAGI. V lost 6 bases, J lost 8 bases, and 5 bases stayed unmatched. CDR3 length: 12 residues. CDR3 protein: CASRPSGGTQYF. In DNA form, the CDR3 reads TGTGCCAGCAGGCCCTCGGGGGGTACGCAGTATTTT.

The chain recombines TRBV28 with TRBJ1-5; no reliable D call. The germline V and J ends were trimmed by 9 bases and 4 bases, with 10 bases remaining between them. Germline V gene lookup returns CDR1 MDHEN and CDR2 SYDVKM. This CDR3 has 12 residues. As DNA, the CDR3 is TGTGCCAGTGGACGGGCAAATCAGCCCCAGCATTTT. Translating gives CASGRANQPQHF.

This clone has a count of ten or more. CDR3 amino acids: CASSRDRASSYNEQFF. The CDR3 region has the DNA TGTGCCAGCAGTCGGGACAGGGCGAGCTCCTACAATGAGCAGTTCTTC. This rearrangement joins TRBV7-2 to TRBJ2-1, with 9 nucleotides matching TRBD1. Germline V gene lookup returns CDR1 SGHTA and CDR2 FQGNSA. Unmatched junction bases numbered 6, after V lost 6 bases and J lost 0 bases. The CDR3 has 16 amino acids.

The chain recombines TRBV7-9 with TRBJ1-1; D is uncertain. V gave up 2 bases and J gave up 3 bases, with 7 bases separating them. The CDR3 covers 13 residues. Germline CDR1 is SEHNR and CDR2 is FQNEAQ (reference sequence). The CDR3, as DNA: TGTGCCAGCAGCTTAAACACGGACACTGAAGCTTTCTTT. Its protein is CASSLNTDTEAFF.